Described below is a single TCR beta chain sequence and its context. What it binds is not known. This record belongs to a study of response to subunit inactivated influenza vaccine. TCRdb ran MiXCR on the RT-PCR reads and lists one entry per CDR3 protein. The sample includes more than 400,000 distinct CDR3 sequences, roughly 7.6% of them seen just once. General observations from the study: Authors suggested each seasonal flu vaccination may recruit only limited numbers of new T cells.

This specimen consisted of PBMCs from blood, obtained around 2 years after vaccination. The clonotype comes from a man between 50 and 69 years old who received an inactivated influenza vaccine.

The CDR3 bases are TGCAGTGCTAGAGTCGGGAGCGGGAGACAGACCCAGTACTTC. As protein: CSARVGSGRQTQYF. The chain employs TRBV20-1 and TRBJ2-5; 8 bases agree with TRBD2. With 1 base clipped from V and 6 bases from J, the junction kept 7 bases outside the gene matches. CDR1 and CDR2 (germline): DFQATT, SNEGSKA (reference sequence). The CDR3 has 14 amino acids.